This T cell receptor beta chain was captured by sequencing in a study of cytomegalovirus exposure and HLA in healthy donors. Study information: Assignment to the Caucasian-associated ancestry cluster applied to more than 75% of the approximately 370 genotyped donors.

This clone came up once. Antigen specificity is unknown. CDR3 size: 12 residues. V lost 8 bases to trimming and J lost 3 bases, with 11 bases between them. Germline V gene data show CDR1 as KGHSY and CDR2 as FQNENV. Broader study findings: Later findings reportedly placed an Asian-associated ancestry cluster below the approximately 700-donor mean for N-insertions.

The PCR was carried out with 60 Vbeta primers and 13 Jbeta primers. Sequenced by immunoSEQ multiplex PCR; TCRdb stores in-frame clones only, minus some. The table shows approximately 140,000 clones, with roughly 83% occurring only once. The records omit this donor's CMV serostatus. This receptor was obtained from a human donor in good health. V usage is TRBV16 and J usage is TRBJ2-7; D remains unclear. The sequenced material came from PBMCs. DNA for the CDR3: TGTGCCAGCTCAAAAGGCGGCTACGAGCAGTACTTC. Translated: CASSKGGYEQYF.